The text below deals with one T cell receptor beta chain. The antigen remains unidentified. This entry belongs to a study of CD8+ T cells in alopecia areata. For the study at large: Administration of oral tofacitinib to treated patients was at 5 to 10 mg twice daily.

Extracted RNA was reverse transcribed, and the resulting cDNA served as sequencing template. The assay was immunoSEQ multiplex PCR, and TCRdb's table has in-frame clones only and misses some. The sample carries some 180,000 clones, about 63% recorded once. V was shortened by 0 bases and J by 7 bases, with 13 bases between the two germline ends. The length of the CDR3 is 15 residues. Germline CDR1 is LGHNA and CDR2 is YSLEER. Findings and caveats of the study: There were also resident alphabeta T cells of normal skin sequenced in scalp samples. Relative to mice, TCR sharing across patients was less clear, a difference possibly HLA-related. The study found higher clonality in lesional than normal scalp, especially in alopecia totalis/universalis.

The sample in question was CD4+ T cells sorted from blood, obtained at week 0. The chain carries TRBV4-3 and TRBJ2-1; possibly TRBD1 for D (6 bases). The sequence came from a human donor with alopecia areata. Here the CDR3 DNA reads TGCGCCAGCAGCCAAGAGGGGCAGGGGCTGAATGAGCAGTTCTTC. It is translated as CASSQEGQGLNEQFF.